The clone carrying this T cell receptor (beta chain) was found a few times. The sample belongs to a study of identical twins. TCRdb re-called the 5' RACE reads with MiXCR, one entry per CDR3 protein. The table shows about 920,000 distinct CDR3 sequences, with roughly an eighth occurring only once. These data were also reused for a study on yellow fever vaccine responses in identical twins.

This TCR derives from a woman aged 18-30 years in good health. Sequencing input: PBMCs.

CDR3 nucleotides: TGCGCCAGCAGCTTGATGACTAGCGGGAACACAGAGACCCAGTACTTC. This translates into CASSLMTSGNTETQYF. V usage is TRBV5-1 and J usage is TRBJ2-5; TRBD2 matches 11 bases. This CDR3 is built from 16 residues. Losses at the gene ends were 1 base for V and 4 bases for J; bases not matched to a gene: 6. Per germline, CDR1 SGHRS and CDR2 YFSETQ.